This TCR beta chain was observed in a study of T cells after yellow fever vaccination. Study outcomes and limitations: The booster response re-showed most primary clones: approximately 95% CD4, almost 90% CD8.

A word on this clonotype: What it binds is not known.

Germline lookup yields CDR1 SEHNR and CDR2 FQNEAQ (reference sequence). This CDR3 is built from 13 residues. Trimming removed 4 bases at V and 4 bases at J, with 10 bases between. TCRdb analysed the 5' RACE reads with MiXCR anew, one entry per CDR3 protein. The sample carries over 300,000 distinct CDR3 sequences, more than 3% recorded once. Sequenced here: PBMCs, sampled on the day of the yellow fever booster vaccination. J is TRBJ1-1 and V is TRBV7-9; a possible D gene is TRBD1 (5 bases). The TCR was taken from a man between 18 and 35 years old who received the YFV17D yellow fever vaccine. DNA of the CDR3: TGTGCCAGCAGCTCCAGGGAAGGCACTGAAGCTTTCTTT. Its protein product is CASSSREGTEAFF.